The 8 T cell receptor beta chains in this list originate from one sample, sequenced in a study of glioma-infiltrating T cells. TCR alpha and beta CDR3 regions were amplified from RNA using iRepertoire nested multiplex PCR. TCRdb recomputed calls from the multiplex PCR reads with MiXCR, one row per CDR3 protein. The profile shows roughly 20,000 distinct CDR3 sequences, 20% to 25% of them singletons. Sequences were obtained from glioma tissue, nonneoplastic brain tissue, or PBMCs (not recorded which). The receptor set was obtained from a human donor with low-grade glioma or glioblastoma, undergoing nonglioma brain surgery, or in good health (not recorded which).

This clonotype came up many times. This sequence joins TRBV28 and TRBJ1-3, with 8 bases lining up with TRBD1. From germline, CDR1 is MDHEN and CDR2 SYDVKM. There are 14 residues in the CDR3. The J segment lost 3 bases and the V segment lost 8 bases, leaving 6 bases of the junction unmatched. The CDR3 spells CASGAGGGGNTIYF. CDR3 sequence (DNA): TGTGCCAGCGGGGCAGGGGGCGGTGGAAACACCATATATTTT.

This clonotype was counted many times. The CDR3 spells CASTLLNTGELFF. The CDR3 coding sequence is TGTGCCAGCACTCTTTTGAACACCGGGGAGCTGTTTTTT. V gene TRBV7-9 combines with J gene TRBJ2-2, with D unresolved. Germline V gene lookup returns CDR1 SEHNR and CDR2 FQNEAQ (reference sequence). The V and J ends lost 7 bases and 1 base respectively, with 7 bases between them. The CDR3 runs to 13 residues.

Regarding this clonotype: At one end, the junction sequence differs from germline, possibly due to a read error. The chain carries TRBV7-9 and TRBJ1-1; D unclear. Per the germline V gene, CDR1 is SEHNR and CDR2 is FQNEAQ (reference sequence). The CDR3 spans 12 residues. This CDR3 is CASSPTNTEDFF. CDR3 in DNA: TGTGCCAGCAGCCCCACGAACACTGAAGATTTCTTT.

J is TRBJ2-4 and V is TRBV3-1; D is unresolved. The CDR3 is made up of 14 amino acids. Looked up from germline, CDR1 is LGHDT and CDR2 is YNNKEL (reference sequence). V lost 0 bases and J 7 bases, leaving 10 bases between the germline ends. The CDR3, as DNA: TGTGCCAGCAGCCAAGATGTCGCAACGAACATTCAGTACTTC. Its translation is CASSQDVATNIQYF.

This clonotype was detected many times. CDR3 bases: TGCAGTGCCCTACACAATAAAGAGACCCAGTACTTC. The encoded protein is CSALHNKETQYF. The gene calls are TRBV20-1 and TRBJ2-5; D unclear. This CDR3 has 12 amino acids. With 6 bases removed from V and 3 bases from J, the gap between germline ends came to 11 bases. Germline assignment: CDR1 DFQATT and CDR2 SNEGSKA (reference sequence).

By share, this clonotype ranks as medium-sized (0.01 to 0.1%). This sequence joins TRBV6-1 and TRBJ2-7; tentative D call: TRBD1 (5 bases). V shed 7 bases and J shed 4 bases, with 14 bases lying between them. Germline V gene lookup returns CDR1 MNHNS and CDR2 SASEGT. This CDR3 is 13 amino acids long. The CDR3 sequence is CASTLGVGYEQYF. In DNA form, the CDR3 reads TGTGCCAGCACGTTAGGGGTTGGGTACGAGCAGTACTTC.

Comments on this clonotype: A much larger clone sits a single nucleotide away, making a read error possible. The rearrangement uses TRBV6-5 and TRBJ2-7; D is ambiguous. Germline loops: CDR1 MNHEY, CDR2 SVGAGI. This CDR3 is built from 11 residues. The CDR3 protein is CASSQLYERYF. The CDR3, as DNA: TGTGCCAGCAGCCAGCTCTACGAGCGGTACTTC.

The rearrangement joins TRBV12-3 or TRBV12-4 to TRBJ2-7; 8 nucleotides line up with TRBD1. The trim removed 8 bases at V and 0 bases at J, leaving 9 bases unmatched. The CDR3 is 15 residues long. The chain's CDR3 is CASRSDREFSYEQYF. The CDR3 DNA follows: TGTGCCAGCCGTTCGGACAGGGAGTTCTCCTACGAGCAGTACTTC.